The 26 T cell receptor beta chains presented below share a single source sample, sequenced in a study of T cell responses to AZD1222 COVID-19 vaccine. Sequencing was performed with immunoSEQ multiplex PCR; in TCRdb, only in-frame clones are kept and a portion is missing. The repertoire holds 100,000 to 150,000 clones, with around 90% as singletons. The sample was peripheral blood, taken on day 0 of MenACWY control vaccination. Receptor source: an adult in good health.

This chain links TRBV10-3 with TRBJ2-7; no reliable D call. Trimming took 3 bases from V and 0 from J, leaving 6 bases between them. CDR1 is ENHRY, CDR2 SYGVKD, per germline. This CDR3 is 13 amino acids long. The CDR3 region is CAISDINSYEQYF. For the CDR3, the DNA is TGTGCCATCAGTGACATCAACTCCTACGAGCAGTACTTC.

This sequence joins TRBV2 and TRBJ1-6, with a possible D match to TRBD1 (5 bases). Germline V CDR1 and CDR2: SNHLY, FYNNEI. Trimming stripped 4 bases from V and 7 bases from J, with 14 bases between. CDR3 length: 15 residues. The CDR3 loop reads CASSVEKGVNSPLHF. The CDR3 region has the DNA TGTGCCAGCAGTGTCGAGAAAGGGGTAAATTCACCCCTCCACTTT.

V is TRBV29-1 and J is TRBJ1-1; TRBD1 might be the D (5 bases). This CDR3 is built from 13 residues. Germline V gives CDR1 SQVTM, CDR2 ANQGSEA. V lost 3 bases, J lost 5 bases, and 13 bases lay in between. The CDR3 region is CSVELGGVTEAFF. The CDR3 bases are TGCAGCGTTGAGTTGGGGGGGGTGACTGAAGCTTTCTTT.

J is TRBJ2-3 and V is TRBV24-1, with unresolved D. The CDR3 loop spans 12 amino acids. Germline loops: CDR1 KGHDR, CDR2 SFDVKD. V was trimmed by 7 bases and J by 0 bases, leaving 4 bases between them. The CDR3 nucleotides are TGTGCCACCAGAGATAGCACAGATACGCAGTATTTT. This sequence encodes CATRDSTDTQYF.

V usage is TRBV18 and J usage is TRBJ1-6, with TRBD1 matching over 9 bases. CDR3 size: 14 residues. J gave up 9 bases and V 8 bases, and 8 bases lay outside the gene matches. Germline assignment: CDR1 KGHSH and CDR2 LQKENI. The CDR3 bases are TGTGCCAGCGCGCCCGGGACAGGGTCTTCACCCCTCCACTTT. Translated: CASAPGTGSSPLHF. The whole variable domain, filled in from reference TRBV18 and TRBJ1-6, reads NAGVMQNPRHLVRRRGQEARLRCSPMKGHSHVYWYRQLPEEGLKFMVYLQKENIIDESGMPKERFSAEFPKEGPSILRIQQVVRGDSAAYFCASAPGTGSSPLHFGNGTRLTVT.

The chain recombines TRBV3-1 (or the pseudogene TRBV3-2) with TRBJ1-2; the D is unclear. CDR1 is LGHDT and CDR2 is YNNKEL in the germline V gene (reference sequence). The CDR3 sequence is 14 residues long. Trimming stripped 0 bases from V and 2 bases from J, with 7 bases between. CDR3 sequence: CASSQEAGNYGYTF. In DNA, the CDR3 is TGTGCCAGCAGCCAAGAGGCAGGCAACTATGGCTACACCTTC.

The sample holds one count of this clone. The rearrangement joins TRBV18 to TRBJ1-2, with a tentative D call TRBD1 (6 bases). Germline CDR1 and CDR2: KGHSH and LQKENI. The V end was cut by 6 bases, the J end by 7 bases, with 21 bases between. The CDR3 extends over 15 amino acids. The CDR3 bases are TGTGCCAGCTCTCAGGGGACTATGGGGGCAGCTGGCTACACCTTC. Translating it yields CASSQGTMGAAGYTF.

The chain combines TRBV24-1 with TRBJ2-2, with 7 bases identical to TRBD1. The CDR3 contains 16 residues. Germline CDR1 is KGHDR and CDR2 is SFDVKD. V lost 0 bases, J lost 4 bases, and 4 bases stayed unmatched. For the CDR3, the DNA is TGTGCCACCAGTGATTTGCTGGCAGGGGGCACCGGGGAGCTGTTTTTT. This translates into CATSDLLAGGTGELFF.

This chain joins TRBV3-1 (or the pseudogene TRBV3-2) and TRBJ2-3; 8 bases are a match to TRBD2. V lost 3 bases to trimming and J lost 0 bases; unmatched junction nucleotides: 14. CDR1 is LGHDT and CDR2 is YNNKEL in the germline V gene (reference sequence). The CDR3 is made up of 19 amino acids. The CDR3 reads CASSHQLLNGGVSTDTQYF. Written as DNA, the CDR3 is TGTGCCAGCAGCCACCAACTCCTCAACGGGGGGGTTAGCACAGATACGCAGTATTTT.

This clone showed up just once. The chain recombines TRBV3-1 (or the pseudogene TRBV3-2) with TRBJ1-2; no definite D call. V lost 4 bases and J 4 bases, leaving 19 bases between the germline ends. Per the germline V gene, CDR1 is LGHDT and CDR2 is YNNKEL (reference sequence). The CDR3 has 16 amino acids. The DNA of the CDR3 is TGTGCCAGCAGCCTACCCCCCCATCTTTCCTTCTATGGCTACACCTTC. It yields the protein CASSLPPHLSFYGYTF.

This clone was found once. The V call is TRBV20-1, the J call TRBJ2-7; D is unclear. The CDR3 extends over 11 amino acids. Trimming took 6 bases from V and 3 from J, leaving 9 bases between them. CDR1 is DFQATT and CDR2 is SNEGSKA in the germline V gene (reference sequence). The CDR3 spells CSAVDNYEQYV. The DNA of the CDR3 is TGCAGTGCAGTAGACAACTACGAGCAGTACGTC.

This clone occurred once. The rearrangement uses TRBV9 and TRBJ1-1, with D possibly TRBD1 on 5 matching bases. Germline V gives CDR1 SGDLS, CDR2 YYNGEE. Trimming shortened V by 0 bases and J by 0 bases, and 12 bases separated the two germline ends. The CDR3 length is 16 residues. The CDR3 nucleotides read TGTGCCAGCAGCGTAGATCGGGGCAGCCTGAACACTGAAGCTTTCTTT. Translating gives CASSVDRGSLNTEAFF.

The genes are TRBV20-1 and TRBJ2-1, with 8 bases identical to TRBD2. CDR1 is DFQATT, CDR2 SNEGSKA, per germline (reference sequence). The CDR3 consists of 15 residues. With V trimmed by 3 bases and J by 2 bases, 6 bases remained unmatched. CDR3 nucleotide sequence: TGCAGTGCTAGTTTGGGACTAGGGGCCTACAATGAGCAGTTCTTC. It yields the protein CSASLGLGAYNEQFF.

The rearrangement uses TRBV4-3 and TRBJ1-1; a possible D gene is TRBD1 (5 bases). The CDR3 covers 14 residues. Trimming left V 6 bases short and J 4 bases short, with 15 bases between. CDR1 and CDR2 (germline): LGHNA, YSLEER. The CDR3 region is CASRTQGGSTEAFF. The CDR3 DNA is TGCGCCAGCAGAACGCAGGGAGGGAGCACTGAAGCTTTCTTT.

The rearrangement links TRBV28 to TRBJ1-1, with 8 bases fitting TRBD1. V lost 4 bases to trimming and J lost 0 bases; unmatched junction nucleotides: 4. CDR1 MDHEN and CDR2 SYDVKM come from the germline V gene. The CDR3 consists of 15 residues. This CDR3 reads CASSSTGVVNTEAFF. CDR3 bases: TGTGCCAGCAGTTCGACAGGGGTAGTGAACACTGAAGCTTTCTTT. Combining the CDR3 with reference TRBV28 and TRBJ1-1 gives the whole variable domain DVKVTQSSRYLVKRTGEKVFLECVQDMDHENMFWYRQDPGLGLRLIYFSYDVKMKEKGDIPEGYSVSREKKERFSLILESASTNQTSMYLCASSSTGVVNTEAFFGQGTRLTVV.

A single count supports this clone. The chain combines TRBV21-1 with TRBJ1-1. TRBV21-1 is given as a pseudogene. The CDR3 runs 19 residues. This chain's CDR3 is CASSKIIFSGKEGTTEAFF. CDR3 bases: TGTGCCAGCAGCAAAATTATTTTTTCGGGGAAGGAGGGAACCACTGAAGCTTTCTTT.

This clone was seen once. This sequence joins TRBV19 and TRBJ1-4; no clear D gene. CDR3 length: 14 amino acids. V was shortened by 10 bases and J by 7 bases, with 19 bases between the two germline ends. Germline V gene lookup returns CDR1 LNHDA and CDR2 SQIVND (reference sequence). The DNA of the CDR3 is TGTGCCACCCACTCCTCGAGGGCGGGTGAAAAACTGTTTTTT. Protein product: CATHSSRAGEKLFF.

The V gene is TRBV7-2, the J gene TRBJ1-5; D not resolved. CDR1 SGHTA and CDR2 FQGNSA come from the germline V gene. This CDR3 comprises 13 residues. Trimming removed 5 bases at V and 1 base at J, with 6 bases between. CDR3 DNA sequence: TGTGCCAGCAGCCCTTACAGCAATCAGCCCCAGCATTTT. It translates to CASSPYSNQPQHF.

The genes are TRBV7-9 and TRBJ1-1, with a possible D match to TRBD1 (5 bases). Trimming pared 4 bases from V and 0 bases from J, leaving 15 bases between. The CDR3 sequence is 16 residues long. Germline V gene data show CDR1 as SEHNR and CDR2 as FQNEAQ (reference sequence). This chain's CDR3 is CASSSPKGTLNTEAFF. The CDR3, as DNA: TGTGCCAGCAGCTCTCCTAAAGGGACCCTGAACACTGAAGCTTTCTTT.

V gene TRBV6-5 combines with J gene TRBJ2-3; 7 bases are shared with TRBD2. CDR3 length equals 14 residues. V shed 0 bases and J 4 bases; nucleotides not matched to a gene: 1. In germline, CDR1 is MNHEY, CDR2 SVGAGI. CDR3 amino acids: CASSYSGGSDTQYF. The CDR3 DNA reads TGTGCCAGCAGTTACTCCGGGGGGTCAGATACGCAGTATTTT.

The rearrangement uses TRBV5-4 and TRBJ2-1, with D unresolved. This CDR3 comprises 15 residues. With 5 bases removed from V and 0 bases from J, the gap between germline ends came to 12 bases. Per the germline V gene, CDR1 is SGHNT and CDR2 is YYREEE (reference sequence). CDR3 residues: CASRPTLDSYNEQFF. CDR3 sequence (DNA): TGTGCCAGCAGGCCCACCCTCGACTCCTACAATGAGCAGTTCTTC.

The chain has TRBV30 and TRBJ1-1; D call uncertain. The germline V gene has CDR1 GTSNPN and CDR2 SVGIG (reference sequence). The CDR3 contains 12 residues. Trimming took off 2 bases at V and 7 bases at J, with 11 bases between the two ends. The CDR3 coding sequence is TGTGCCTGGAGTCGGTTTAAGGGTGAAGCTTTCTTT. This translates into CAWSRFKGEAFF.

The table lists this clone with a count of one. The chain couples TRBV2 to TRBJ2-4; possibly TRBD1 for D (6 bases). The ends were cut back, 2 bases at V and 8 bases at J, with 16 bases in the middle. The CDR3 has 15 amino acids. Per germline, CDR1 SNHLY and CDR2 FYNNEI. CDR3 loop: CASSERAGVEDIQYF. DNA of the CDR3: TGTGCCAGCAGTGAAAGGGCAGGGGTGGAGGACATTCAGTACTTC.

The chain uses TRBV5-1 and TRBJ2-1, with D hard to call. Germline loops: CDR1 SGHRS, CDR2 YFSETQ. The CDR3 totals 14 residues. V dropped 0 bases and J dropped 8 bases, with 12 bases sitting between them. This chain's CDR3 is CASSLDAPSYEQFF. CDR3 DNA: TGCGCCAGCAGCTTGGACGCACCCAGCTATGAGCAGTTCTTC.

The J gene is TRBJ2-3, the V gene TRBV5-5, with D possibly being TRBD1 or TRBD2 (5 bases each). The CDR3 is 16 amino acids. The germline gives CDR1 SGHKS, CDR2 YYEKEE (reference sequence). With 4 bases removed from V and 4 bases from J, the gap between germline ends came to 19 bases. Here the CDR3 reads CASSTSFEGLSDTQYF. DNA for the CDR3: TGTGCCAGCAGCACCTCTTTTGAGGGGCTATCAGATACGCAGTATTTT.

The V call is TRBV27, the J call TRBJ2-7; D gene unclear. Per germline, CDR1 MNHEY and CDR2 SMNVEV (reference sequence). V was trimmed by 3 bases and J by 2 bases, leaving 8 bases between them. CDR3 length: 13 amino acids. CDR3 in amino acids: CASSFGRAYEQYF. In DNA form, the CDR3 reads TGTGCCAGCAGTTTTGGACGAGCCTACGAGCAGTACTTC.